The 9 T cell receptor beta chains below come from one sample, sequenced in a study of blood T cell repertoires in COVID-19. Clones were read by immunoSEQ multiplex PCR, and TCRdb kept only the in-frame ones, dropping some. The sample lists fewer than 95,000 clones, around 88% occurring once. The sample comprised peripheral blood. All receptors derive from a man aged 60 to 75 with acute or convalescent COVID-19.

CDR3 region: CESWNTEAFF. CDR3 DNA: TGTGAGAGTTGGAACACTGAAGCTTTCTTT. The rearrangement links TRBV15 to TRBJ1-1, with unresolved D. CDR3 length: 10 residues. The germline CDR1 and CDR2 sequences are LNHNV and YYDKDF (reference sequence).

This clone was counted a few times. The CDR3, as DNA: TGTGCCAGCAGCCACGGGACTCCTCCCGGCTACACCTTC. As protein: CASSHGTPPGYTF. The gene calls are TRBV5-4 and TRBJ1-2; D possibly corresponds to TRBD1 (5 bases). From germline, CDR1 is SGHNT and CDR2 YYREEE (reference sequence). This CDR3 spans 13 amino acids. The germline V and J ends were trimmed by 4 bases and 8 bases, with 15 bases remaining between them. The full variable domain, completed using reference TRBV5-4 and TRBJ1-2, is ETGVTQSPTHLIKTRGQQVTLRCSSQSGHNTVSWYQQALGQGPQFIFQYYREEENGRGNFPPRFSGLQFPNYSSELNVNALELDDSALYLCASSHGTPPGYTFGSGTRLTVV.

This clone was recorded only once. The CDR3 region is CASSDKGLAANKTQYF. The CDR3 nucleotides are TGTGCCAGCAGCGACAAGGGACTAGCGGCCAACAAGACCCAGTACTTC. The gene calls are TRBV7-9 and TRBJ2-5; 11 bases line up with TRBD2. This CDR3 spans 16 amino acids. Germline trimming cut 5 bases from V and 6 bases from J; bases unmatched to any gene: 11. Germline V gene data show CDR1 as SEHNR and CDR2 as FQNEAQ (reference sequence).

The chain joins TRBV19 to TRBJ1-4, with a tentative D call TRBD1 (6 bases). This CDR3 is built from 13 residues. Germline loops: CDR1 LNHDA, CDR2 SQIVND (reference sequence). V lost 8 bases and J 3 bases, leaving 10 bases between the germline ends. Here the CDR3 DNA reads TGTGCCAGTGCAGGGGTGGCTAATGAAAAACTGTTTTTT. Its protein product is CASAGVANEKLFF.

This chain uses TRBV6-1 with TRBJ2-2, with TRBD2 identical over 9 bases. The CDR3 consists of 15 residues. CDR1 is MNHNS and CDR2 is SASEGT in the germline V gene. J gave up 5 bases and V 3 bases, and 4 bases lay outside the gene matches. CDR3 DNA sequence: TGTGCCAGCAGTGATGCGGGGGGGCGGACCGGGGAGCTGTTTTTT. Protein sequence: CASSDAGGRTGELFF.

The chain uses TRBV3-1 (or the pseudogene TRBV3-2) and TRBJ2-5; 7 bases agree with TRBD2. In germline, CDR1 is LGHDT, CDR2 YNNKEL (reference sequence). The CDR3 is made up of 18 amino acids. The V gene end was trimmed by 1 base and the J gene end by 5 bases; junction bases not matched to a gene: 16. The CDR3 coding sequence is TGTGCCAGCAGCCAAGTCGGGGGGACGGCGGGACTAAGGGAGACCCAGTACTTC. As protein: CASSQVGGTAGLRETQYF.

This chain connects TRBV5-4 to TRBJ2-7, with a possible D match to TRBD1 (6 bases). CDR1 is SGHNT and CDR2 is YYREEE in the germline V gene (reference sequence). V lost 4 bases and J lost 7, with 15 bases in between. CDR3 size: 13 residues. The CDR3 nucleotides are TGTGCCAGCAGCACACGACAGGCCGTGGAGCAGTACTTC. This codes for CASSTRQAVEQYF.

This clone was detected only once. J is TRBJ1-5 and V is TRBV5-4; D not certain. Looked up from germline, CDR1 is SGHNT and CDR2 is YYREEE (reference sequence). CDR3 length: 13 amino acids. The V end was cut by 1 base, the J end by 5 bases, with 7 bases between. CDR3 bases: TGTGCCAGCAGCTTGTCTCCCGATCAGCCCCAGCATTTT. The encoded protein is CASSLSPDQPQHF.

The CDR3: CASSLTGRPNEKLFF. In nucleotides, the CDR3 is TGCGCCAGCAGCCTGACAGGGCGTCCTAATGAAAAACTGTTTTTT. V usage is TRBV5-1 and J usage is TRBJ1-4, with TRBD1 identical over 7 bases. This CDR3 contains 15 residues. Germline V CDR1 and CDR2: SGHRS, YFSETQ. With 4 bases clipped from V and 3 bases from J, the junction kept 6 bases outside the gene matches.